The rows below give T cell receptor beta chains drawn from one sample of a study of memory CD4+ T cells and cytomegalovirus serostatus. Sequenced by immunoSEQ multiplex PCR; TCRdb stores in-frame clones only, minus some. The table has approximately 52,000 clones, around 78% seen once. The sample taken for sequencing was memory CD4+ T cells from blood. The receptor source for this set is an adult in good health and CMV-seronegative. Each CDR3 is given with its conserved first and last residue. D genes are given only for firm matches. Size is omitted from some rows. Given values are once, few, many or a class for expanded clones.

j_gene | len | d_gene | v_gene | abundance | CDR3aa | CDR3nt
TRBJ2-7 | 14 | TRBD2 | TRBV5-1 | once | CASSQGLAGSEQYF | TGCGCCAGCAGCCAAGGACTAGCGGGAAGTGAGCAGTACTTC
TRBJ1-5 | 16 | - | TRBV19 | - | CASSTSGQYSNQPQHF | TGTGCCAGTAGTACTTCTGGACAGTATAGCAATCAGCCCCAGCATTTT
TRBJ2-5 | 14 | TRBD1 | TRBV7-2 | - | CASSVGTGTKTQYF | TGTGCCAGCAGCGTAGGGACAGGGACTAAGACCCAGTACTTC
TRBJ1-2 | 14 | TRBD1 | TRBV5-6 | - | CASSGGQGAEGYTF | TGTGCCAGCAGCGGGGGACAGGGGGCTGAGGGCTACACCTTC
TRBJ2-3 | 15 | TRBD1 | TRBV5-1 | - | CASSFTGVGTDTQYF | TGCGCCAGCAGCTTTACAGGGGTCGGCACAGATACGCAGTATTTT
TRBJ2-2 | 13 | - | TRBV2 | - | CASSELYTGELFF | TGTGCCAGCAGCGAACTCTACACCGGGGAGCTGTTTTTT
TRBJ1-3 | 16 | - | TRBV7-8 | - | CASSLAGQNSGNTIYF | TGTGCCAGCAGCTTAGCGGGGCAGAACTCTGGAAACACCATATATTTT
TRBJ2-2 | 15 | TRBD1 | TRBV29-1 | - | CSVDPDRVNTGELFF | TGCAGCGTCGATCCCGACAGGGTCAACACCGGGGAGCTGTTTTTT
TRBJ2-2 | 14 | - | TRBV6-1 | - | CASSVRSNTGELFF | TGTGCCAGCAGTGTAAGATCGAACACCGGGGAGCTGTTTTTT
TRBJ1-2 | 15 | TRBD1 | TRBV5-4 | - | CASSLGQGPNYGYTF | TGTGCCAGCAGCTTGGGACAGGGACCTAACTATGGCTACACCTTC
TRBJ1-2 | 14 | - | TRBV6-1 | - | CASSGEKRADGYTF | TGTGCCAGCAGTGGAGAGAAGAGGGCGGATGGCTACACCTTC
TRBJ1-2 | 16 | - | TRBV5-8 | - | CASSLAGGETDYGYTF | TGTGCCAGCAGCTTGGCCGGGGGCGAGACCGACTATGGCTACACCTTC
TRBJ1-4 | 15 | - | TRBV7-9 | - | CASSLRVGGSEKLFF | TGTGCCAGCAGCTTGAGGGTCGGAGGCTCGGAAAAACTGTTTTTT
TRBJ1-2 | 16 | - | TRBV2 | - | CASSDFIRGAVYGYTF | TGTGCCAGCAGTGACTTCATTCGGGGGGCGGTCTATGGCTACACCTTC
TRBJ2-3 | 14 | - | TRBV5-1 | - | CASSLGPTSDTQYF | TGCGCCAGCAGCTTGGGGCCTACCTCAGATACGCAGTATTTT
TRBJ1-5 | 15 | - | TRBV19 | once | CASSIGAGPNQPQHF | TGTGCCAGTAGTATAGGGGCAGGCCCCAATCAGCCCCAGCATTTT
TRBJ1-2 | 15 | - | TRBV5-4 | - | CASSLDLAGNYGYTF | TGTGCCAGCAGCTTGGATTTGGCAGGGAACTATGGCTACACCTTC
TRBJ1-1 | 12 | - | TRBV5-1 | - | CASSIGDTEAFF | TGCGCCAGCAGTATAGGGGACACTGAAGCTTTCTTT
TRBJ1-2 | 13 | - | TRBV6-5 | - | CASSYRGTHGYTF | TGTGCCAGCAGTTACCGGGGTACCCATGGCTACACCTTC
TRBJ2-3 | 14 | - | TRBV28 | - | CASSPQEGADTQYF | TGTGCCAGCAGTCCCCAGGAAGGGGCAGATACGCAGTATTTT
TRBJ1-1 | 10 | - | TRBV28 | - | CASSQKEAFF | TGTGCCAGCAGTCAGAAAGAAGCTTTCTTT
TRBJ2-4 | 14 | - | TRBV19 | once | CASSREGAKNIQYF | TGTGCCAGTAGTAGGGAAGGAGCCAAAAACATTCAGTACTTC
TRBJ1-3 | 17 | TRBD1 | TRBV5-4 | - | CASSPGTGALLGNTIYF | TGTGCCAGCAGCCCCGGGACAGGGGCCCTCTTGGGAAACACCATATATTTT
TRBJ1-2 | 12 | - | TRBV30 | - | CAWSELGAGYTF | TGTGCCTGGAGTGAACTGGGGGCCGGCTACACCTTC
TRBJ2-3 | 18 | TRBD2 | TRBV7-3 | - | CASSDRGIAGGPSDTQYF | TGTGCCAGCAGCGATAGAGGGATAGCGGGGGGGCCTTCAGATACGCAGTATTTT
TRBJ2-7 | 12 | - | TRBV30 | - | CAWSGTYLEQYF | TGTGCCTGGAGCGGGACCTACCTCGAGCAGTACTTC
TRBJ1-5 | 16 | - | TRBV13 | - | CASSLSMGYSNQPQHF | TGTGCCAGCAGCTTATCTATGGGTTATAGCAATCAGCCCCAGCATTTT
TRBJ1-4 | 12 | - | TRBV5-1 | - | CASSFQGEKLFF | TGCGCCAGCAGCTTCCAAGGCGAAAAACTGTTTTTT
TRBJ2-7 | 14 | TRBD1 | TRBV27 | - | CASSLSGGYYEQYF | TGTGCCAGCAGTTTGTCAGGGGGCTACTACGAGCAGTACTTC
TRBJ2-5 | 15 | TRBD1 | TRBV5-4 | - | CASSYYTGGQETQYF | TGTGCCAGCAGTTATTATACAGGGGGCCAAGAGACCCAGTACTTC
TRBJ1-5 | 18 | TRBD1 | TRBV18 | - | CASSPSPGTVVSNQPQHF | TGTGCCAGCTCACCTTCTCCTGGGACAGTTGTTAGCAATCAGCCCCAGCATTTT
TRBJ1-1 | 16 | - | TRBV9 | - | CASSVGGGGMNTEAFF | TGTGCCAGCAGCGTAGGAGGGGGGGGTATGAACACTGAAGCTTTCTTT
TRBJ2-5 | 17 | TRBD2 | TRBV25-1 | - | CASSLGALAGIEETQYF | TGTGCCAGCTCCCTGGGGGCCCTAGCGGGGATTGAGGAGACCCAGTACTTC
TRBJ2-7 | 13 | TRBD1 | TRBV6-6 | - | CASRQGQLYEQYF | TGTGCCAGCAGACAGGGACAGCTGTACGAGCAGTACTTC
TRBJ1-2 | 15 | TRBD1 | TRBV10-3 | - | CASSFSGQGNSGYTF | TGTGCCAGCAGTTTCTCGGGACAGGGGAATAGTGGCTACACCTTC
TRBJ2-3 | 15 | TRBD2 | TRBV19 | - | CASSIYGLAGNTQYF | TGTGCCAGTAGTATTTACGGACTAGCGGGGAATACGCAGTATTTT
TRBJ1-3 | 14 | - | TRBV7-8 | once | CASKGTSSGNTIYF | TGTGCCAGCAAAGGGACCAGCTCTGGAAACACCATATATTTT
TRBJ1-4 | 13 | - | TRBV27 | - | CASSRKAREKLFF | TGTGCCAGCAGTAGGAAAGCAAGGGAAAAACTGTTTTTT
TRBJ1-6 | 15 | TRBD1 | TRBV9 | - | CASRRDRGSNSPLHF | TGTGCCAGCAGAAGGGACAGGGGAAGCAATTCACCCCTCCACTTT
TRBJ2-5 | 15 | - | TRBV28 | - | CASSAPGTKWETQYF | TGTGCCAGCAGTGCCCCGGGTACCAAGTGGGAGACCCAGTACTTC
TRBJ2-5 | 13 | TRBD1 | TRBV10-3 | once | CAITSDRVETQYF | TGTGCCATCACCTCGGACAGGGTGGAGACCCAGTACTTC
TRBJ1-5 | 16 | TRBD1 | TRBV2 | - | CASSRTGMLMNQPQHF | TGTGCCAGCAGTAGGACAGGGATGTTAATGAATCAGCCCCAGCATTTT
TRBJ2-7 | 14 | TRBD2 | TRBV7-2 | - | CASTHSGGNYEQYF | TGTGCCAGCACCCATAGCGGGGGGAACTACGAGCAGTACTTC
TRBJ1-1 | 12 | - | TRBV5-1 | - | CASSLEGAEAFF | TGCGCCAGCAGCTTGGAGGGGGCTGAAGCTTTCTTT
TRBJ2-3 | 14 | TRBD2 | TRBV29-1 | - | CSVETSLLTDTQYF | TGCAGCGTTGAGACTAGCCTCCTTACAGATACGCAGTATTTT
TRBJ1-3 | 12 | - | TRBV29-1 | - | CSVDLRGDTIYF | TGCAGCGTTGATCTCAGGGGAGACACCATATATTTT
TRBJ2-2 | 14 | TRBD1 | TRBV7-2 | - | CASSWTGDTGELFF | TGTGCCAGCAGTTGGACAGGGGACACCGGGGAGCTGTTTTTT
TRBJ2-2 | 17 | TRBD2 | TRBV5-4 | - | CASSLVGAGGITGELFF | TGTGCCAGCAGCTTGGTAGGGGCGGGGGGAATCACCGGGGAGCTGTTTTTT